This T cell receptor beta chain derives from a study of blood T cells in healthy people across ages. A minimum of 5 micrograms of total RNA was extracted per sample. This clonotype appeared a few times. What it binds is not known. Study results and caveats: TCR beta diversity correlated strongly with naive T cell percentage.

A second PCR, run for roughly 6 to 11 cycles, used a sample-barcoded 5' primer plus a J-beta primer mix. TCRdb itself ran the 5' RACE reads through MiXCR, one entry per CDR3 protein. The sample has 850,000 to 1,300,000 distinct CDR3 sequences, over 35% seen once; the top ten hold 18%. This clonotype was sampled from a woman between 55 and 75 years old in good health. Material: blood.

The CDR3 DNA sequence: TGTGCCAGCAGCACCTCTCGGGGAGAGACCCAGTACTTC. The encoded protein is CASSTSRGETQYF. The rearrangement links TRBV2 to TRBJ2-5; maybe TRBD2 (5 bases). V was shortened by 6 bases and J by 4 bases, with 12 bases between the two germline ends. Germline lookup yields CDR1 SNHLY and CDR2 FYNNEI. The CDR3 has 13 residues. The whole variable domain, remainder taken from reference TRBV2 and TRBJ2-5, is EPEVTQTPSHQVTQMGQEVILRCVPISNHLYFYWYRQILGQKVEFLVSFYNNEISEKSEIFDDQFSVERPDGSNFTLKIRSTKLEDSAMYFCASSTSRGETQYFGPGTRLLVL.